The rows below give T cell receptor beta chains drawn from one sample of a study of immune evolution from preneoplasia to lung adenocarcinoma. Clones were read by immunoSEQ multiplex PCR, and TCRdb kept only the in-frame ones, dropping some. The data hold more than 13,000 clones, with less than 85% observed a single time. The sample was FFPE minimally invasive lung adenocarcinoma tissue. The receptors originated from a person between 65 and 80 years old with lung adenocarcinoma. Both conserved end residues are part of each CDR3. The order of the fields is CDR3 protein, CDR3 DNA, V gene, clone size, D gene, J gene. The D gene is left open where the match is weak. Size values are once, few and many counts, or a class for expanded clones, and some rows have none.

CDR3 protein: CASSLEGRGNSPLHF
CDR3 DNA: TGTGCCAGCAGCTTGGAGGGGAGGGGTAATTCACCCCTCCACTTT
V gene: TRBV5-6
clone size: .
D gene: .
J gene: TRBJ1-6

CDR3 protein: CASSFAPTNGGRETQYF
CDR3 DNA: TGTGCCAGCAGCTTTGCCCCGACTAACGGGGGGCGAGAGACCCAGTACTTC
V gene: TRBV11-2
clone size: .
D gene: .
J gene: TRBJ2-5

CDR3 protein: CASSLEFWTHEAFF
CDR3 DNA: TGTGCCAGCAGCTTAGAGTTTTGGACACATGAAGCTTTCTTT
V gene: TRBV11-2
clone size: .
D gene: .
J gene: TRBJ1-1

CDR3 protein: CASSPAPGTLNEQFF
CDR3 DNA: TGTGCCAGCAGCCCGGCTCCTGGGACACTCAATGAGCAGTTCTTC
V gene: TRBV7-3
clone size: .
D gene: .
J gene: TRBJ2-1

CDR3 protein: CASSLRQGRTEAFF
CDR3 DNA: TGTGCCAGCAGTTTGCGCCAGGGGAGGACTGAAGCTTTCTTT
V gene: TRBV28
clone size: .
D gene: .
J gene: TRBJ1-1

CDR3 protein: CASSLEGDYGYTF
CDR3 DNA: TGCGCCAGCAGCTTGGAGGGAGATTATGGCTACACCTTC
V gene: TRBV5-1
clone size: .
D gene: .
J gene: TRBJ1-2

CDR3 protein: CASSSPTSGRSLYNEQFF
CDR3 DNA: TGTGCCAGCAGCTCACCGACTAGCGGGAGATCTCTATACAATGAGCAGTTCTTC
V gene: TRBV5-4
clone size: .
D gene: TRBD2
J gene: TRBJ2-1

CDR3 protein: CASRQSPNTEAFF
CDR3 DNA: TGTGCCAGCAGACAATCACCGAACACTGAAGCTTTCTTT
V gene: TRBV7-3
clone size: .
D gene: .
J gene: TRBJ1-1

CDR3 protein: CSVGSRVGYTF
CDR3 DNA: TGCAGCGTTGGGAGCCGCGTTGGCTACACCTTC
V gene: TRBV29-1
clone size: .
D gene: .
J gene: TRBJ1-2

CDR3 protein: CASSQAGTGVDTQYF
CDR3 DNA: TGTGCCAGCAGCCAGGCCGGGACAGGGGTAGATACGCAGTATTTT
V gene: TRBV4-2
clone size: .
D gene: TRBD1
J gene: TRBJ2-3

CDR3 protein: CASRRESGRGNTEAFF
CDR3 DNA: TGTGCCAGCAGAAGGGAGTCAGGCCGGGGGAACACTGAAGCTTTCTTT
V gene: TRBV27
clone size: .
D gene: .
J gene: TRBJ1-1

CDR3 protein: CASSRSWGPGELFF
CDR3 DNA: TGTGCCAGCAGCCGAAGCTGGGGGCCCGGGGAGCTGTTTTTT
V gene: TRBV2
clone size: .
D gene: .
J gene: TRBJ2-2

CDR3 protein: CASRPLPYTENTEAFF
CDR3 DNA: TGTGCCAGCAGACCACTCCCTTATACAGAAAACACTGAAGCTTTCTTT
V gene: TRBV7-2
clone size: .
D gene: .
J gene: TRBJ1-1

CDR3 protein: CASSEASGGGGYTF
CDR3 DNA: TGTGCCAGCAGTGAAGCTTCCGGGGGCGGTGGCTACACCTTC
V gene: TRBV6-1
clone size: .
D gene: .
J gene: TRBJ1-2

CDR3 protein: CASSLDTRQGNEAFF
CDR3 DNA: TGTGCCAGCAGCTTAGATACCCGACAGGGGAATGAAGCTTTCTTT
V gene: TRBV11-3
clone size: .
D gene: TRBD1
J gene: TRBJ1-1

CDR3 protein: CASSASGGGRQTQYF
CDR3 DNA: TGTGCCAGCAGCGCATCGGGGGGAGGGCGACAGACCCAGTACTTC
V gene: TRBV27
clone size: once
D gene: TRBD2
J gene: TRBJ2-5

CDR3 protein: CASSQDGGLHF
CDR3 DNA: TGCGCCAGCAGCCAAGATGGAGGTCTCCACTTT
V gene: TRBV4-1
clone size: .
D gene: .
J gene: TRBJ1-6

CDR3 protein: CASSLSRLRNTEAFF
CDR3 DNA: TGTGCCAGCAGCTTGTCGAGACTGAGGAACACTGAAGCTTTCTTT
V gene: TRBV5-8
clone size: .
D gene: .
J gene: TRBJ1-1

CDR3 protein: CASSMAVYSNQPQHF
CDR3 DNA: TGTGCCAGTAGTATGGCGGTCTATAGCAATCAGCCCCAGCATTTT
V gene: TRBV19
clone size: .
D gene: .
J gene: TRBJ1-5

CDR3 protein: CAWIRSLYNEQFF
CDR3 DNA: TGTGCCTGGATCAGGTCACTCTACAATGAGCAGTTCTTC
V gene: TRBV30
clone size: once
D gene: .
J gene: TRBJ2-1

CDR3 protein: CASSFRPPPAGINEQYF
CDR3 DNA: TGTGCCAGCAGCTTCCGGCCCCCTCCAGCGGGAATAAACGAGCAGTACTTC
V gene: TRBV7-3
clone size: .
D gene: TRBD2
J gene: TRBJ2-7

CDR3 protein: CAWREGLGAGEKLFF
CDR3 DNA: TGTGCCTGGAGAGAGGGGTTGGGGGCGGGAGAAAAACTGTTTTTT
V gene: TRBV30
clone size: few
D gene: .
J gene: TRBJ1-4

CDR3 protein: CASSPGGARDNEQFF
CDR3 DNA: TGTGCCAGCAGCCCCGGGGGGGCCCGGGACAATGAGCAGTTCTTC
V gene: TRBV5-4
clone size: few
D gene: TRBD2
J gene: TRBJ2-1

CDR3 protein: CASSQVAGSNEQFF
CDR3 DNA: TGTGCCAGCAGCCAAGTAGCGGGTTCTAATGAGCAGTTCTTC
V gene: TRBV14
clone size: .
D gene: TRBD2
J gene: TRBJ2-1

CDR3 protein: CASWASMNTEAFF
CDR3 DNA: TGTGCCAGCTGGGCGTCCATGAACACTGAAGCTTTCTTT
V gene: TRBV2
clone size: .
D gene: .
J gene: TRBJ1-1

CDR3 protein: CASSLEGMNEQFF
CDR3 DNA: TGTGCCAGCAGTTTGGAAGGTATGAATGAGCAGTTCTTC
V gene: TRBV27
clone size: .
D gene: .
J gene: TRBJ2-1

CDR3 protein: CASWRAGAEAFF
CDR3 DNA: TGTGCCAGCTGGAGGGCTGGCGCTGAAGCTTTCTTT
V gene: TRBV27
clone size: few
D gene: .
J gene: TRBJ1-1

CDR3 protein: CASSLEAENTIYF
CDR3 DNA: TGTGCCAGCAGCTTAGAGGCTGAAAACACCATATATTTT
V gene: TRBV7-6
clone size: .
D gene: .
J gene: TRBJ1-3

CDR3 protein: CASSRQETQYF
CDR3 DNA: TGCGCCAGCAGCAGGCAAGAGACCCAGTACTTC
V gene: TRBV5-1
clone size: once
D gene: .
J gene: TRBJ2-5

CDR3 protein: CSVGAGATYEQYF
CDR3 DNA: TGCAGCGTTGGGGCAGGGGCTACCTACGAGCAGTACTTC
V gene: TRBV29-1
clone size: .
D gene: .
J gene: TRBJ2-7

CDR3 protein: CATSRGQGGDEQFF
CDR3 DNA: TGTGCCACCAGCAGGGGGCAGGGTGGCGATGAGCAGTTCTTC
V gene: TRBV15
clone size: .
D gene: .
J gene: TRBJ2-1

CDR3 protein: CASSVGQGGNTEAFF
CDR3 DNA: TGTGCCAGCAGCGTAGGACAGGGAGGGAACACTGAAGCTTTCTTT
V gene: TRBV9
clone size: .
D gene: TRBD1
J gene: TRBJ1-1

CDR3 protein: CASGRGAGELFF
CDR3 DNA: TGTGCCAGTGGGCGGGGGGCCGGGGAGCTGTTTTTT
V gene: TRBV19
clone size: .
D gene: TRBD2
J gene: TRBJ2-2

CDR3 protein: CASSLYSTEAFF
CDR3 DNA: TGTGCCAGCAGCTTGTACAGCACTGAAGCTTTCTTT
V gene: TRBV5-6
clone size: once
D gene: .
J gene: TRBJ1-1

CDR3 protein: CASSSGGSSEKLFF
CDR3 DNA: TGTGCCAGTAGTTCTGGCGGGTCCAGTGAAAAACTGTTTTTT
V gene: TRBV19
clone size: .
D gene: .
J gene: TRBJ1-4

CDR3 protein: CACQGLVYGYTF
CDR3 DNA: TGTGCCTGCCAAGGATTGGTCTATGGCTACACCTTC
V gene: TRBV28
clone size: few
D gene: .
J gene: TRBJ1-2

CDR3 protein: CASSGLDSRNQPQHF
CDR3 DNA: TGTGCCAGCAGTGGATTGGACAGTCGCAATCAGCCCCAGCATTTT
V gene: TRBV6-1
clone size: .
D gene: .
J gene: TRBJ1-5

CDR3 protein: CASAGDSYEQYF
CDR3 DNA: TGTGCCAGCGCAGGGGACTCCTACGAGCAGTACTTC
V gene: TRBV11-2
clone size: once
D gene: .
J gene: TRBJ2-7

CDR3 protein: CASSLGGGSNSPLHF
CDR3 DNA: TGTGCCAGCAGCTTAGGGGGCGGCAGTAATTCACCCCTCCACTTT
V gene: TRBV7-6
clone size: few
D gene: .
J gene: TRBJ1-6

CDR3 protein: CASSPQASGNTIYF
CDR3 DNA: TGTGCCAGCAGTCCTCAGGCGTCTGGAAACACCATATATTTT
V gene: TRBV28
clone size: .
D gene: .
J gene: TRBJ1-3

CDR3 protein: CASHREGKTEAFF
CDR3 DNA: TGTGCCTCGCACAGGGAGGGTAAAACTGAAGCTTTCTTT
V gene: TRBV2
clone size: .
D gene: .
J gene: TRBJ1-1

CDR3 protein: CASSLEGAAGNTIYF
CDR3 DNA: TGTGCCAGCAGCTTAGAGGGGGCAGCTGGAAACACCATATATTTT
V gene: TRBV11-2
clone size: .
D gene: .
J gene: TRBJ1-3

CDR3 protein: CAYGTTREDEQYF
CDR3 DNA: TGTGCCTACGGGACCACTCGGGAGGACGAGCAGTACTTC
V gene: TRBV10-3
clone size: .
D gene: TRBD2
J gene: TRBJ2-7

CDR3 protein: CASSLNNEQFF
CDR3 DNA: TGTGCCAGCAGCTTAAACAATGAGCAGTTCTTC
V gene: TRBV11-3
clone size: .
D gene: .
J gene: TRBJ2-1

CDR3 protein: CASSIAGGPQHF
CDR3 DNA: TGTGCCAGTAGTATTGCAGGGGGGCCCCAGCATTTT
V gene: TRBV19
clone size: .
D gene: TRBD1
J gene: TRBJ1-5

CDR3 protein: CASSPGGNTDTQYF
CDR3 DNA: TGTGCCAGCAGCCCAGGGGGAAACACAGATACGCAGTATTTT
V gene: TRBV7-8
clone size: .
D gene: TRBD1
J gene: TRBJ2-3

CDR3 protein: CASSAGTYEQYF
CDR3 DNA: TGCGCCAGCAGCGCAGGGACATACGAGCAGTACTTC
V gene: TRBV5-1
clone size: .
D gene: .
J gene: TRBJ2-7

CDR3 protein: CASSIETTNTEAFF
CDR3 DNA: TGTGCCAGTAGTATAGAAACAACGAACACTGAAGCTTTCTTT
V gene: TRBV19
clone size: .
D gene: .
J gene: TRBJ1-1

CDR3 protein: CAWSLTTGELFF
CDR3 DNA: TGTGCCTGGAGTCTCACAACCGGGGAGCTGTTTTTT
V gene: TRBV30
clone size: .
D gene: .
J gene: TRBJ2-2

CDR3 protein: CSATQNTEAFF
CDR3 DNA: TGCAGTGCGACCCAGAACACTGAAGCTTTCTTT
V gene: TRBV20-1
clone size: .
D gene: .
J gene: TRBJ1-1

CDR3 protein: CASSEQGAGNQPQHF
CDR3 DNA: TGTGCCAGCAGTGAACAGGGGGCCGGCAATCAGCCCCAGCATTTT
V gene: TRBV7-8
clone size: .
D gene: TRBD1
J gene: TRBJ1-5

CDR3 protein: CASSLGQGEREYF
CDR3 DNA: TGTGCCAGCAGCTTGGGCCAGGGAGAAAGAGAGTACTTC
V gene: TRBV11-2
clone size: .
D gene: .
J gene: TRBJ2-7

CDR3 protein: CASTPLGSPYGYTF
CDR3 DNA: TGTGCCAGCACCCCACTAGGGTCCCCCTATGGCTACACCTTC
V gene: TRBV27
clone size: .
D gene: .
J gene: TRBJ1-2

CDR3 protein: CASSQAAGNTIYF
CDR3 DNA: TGCGCCAGCAGCCAGGCGGCTGGAAACACCATATATTTT
V gene: TRBV4-1
clone size: few
D gene: .
J gene: TRBJ1-3